These 32 T cell receptor beta chains originate from one sample sequenced in a study of blood T cell repertoires in COVID-19. Measured with immunoSEQ multiplex PCR; TCRdb has only the in-frame clones, and not every one. The sample shows about 150,000 clones, 84% of them seen only once. The material sequenced was peripheral blood. Receptor source: a man aged 18 to 30 with active or convalescent COVID-19.

The V and J genes are TRBV7-9 and TRBJ1-4, with 11 bases that match TRBD1. The CDR3 is 17 residues long. CDR1 SEHNR and CDR2 FQNEAQ come from the germline V gene (reference sequence). Trimming removed 7 bases from V and 0 bases from J; junction bases left unmatched: 7. CDR3 residues: CASTGWTGGATNEKLFF. Here the CDR3 DNA reads TGTGCCAGCACGGGCTGGACAGGGGGCGCAACTAATGAAAAACTGTTTTTT.

The chain employs TRBV6-2 or TRBV6-3 and TRBJ2-7; possibly TRBD2 for D (5 bases). The CDR3 spans 16 residues. CDR1 and CDR2 (germline): MNHEY, SVGEGT. V lost 4 bases to trimming and J lost 0 bases, with 16 bases between them. CDR3 amino acids: CASSFAMGDGSYEQYF. The CDR3 DNA is TGTGCCAGCAGTTTTGCCATGGGAGACGGCTCCTACGAGCAGTACTTC.

This clone was seen a few times. This chain joins TRBV6-5 and TRBJ2-3; 11 nucleotides match TRBD1. The CDR3 is 14 residues long. The V gene end was trimmed by 5 bases and the J gene end by 5 bases; junction bases not matched to a gene: 3. Germline V gives CDR1 MNHEY, CDR2 SVGAGI. CDR3 residues: CASSKDRGRDTQYF. The DNA of the CDR3 is TGTGCCAGCAGTAAGGACAGGGGGCGAGATACGCAGTATTTT.

The chain employs TRBV18 and TRBJ1-6; D unclear. Germline V gene sequence: CDR1 KGHSH, CDR2 LQKENI. Deletions cut 3 bases from V and 3 bases from J, with 18 bases between. The CDR3 is made up of 18 amino acids. CDR3 protein: CASSPGLKPGNYNSPLHF. For the CDR3, the DNA is TGTGCCAGCTCACCCGGACTTAAACCGGGAAACTATAATTCACCCCTCCACTTT.

V is TRBV28 and J is TRBJ1-3, with TRBD1 identical over 10 bases. The V and J ends lost 3 bases and 3 bases, in that order; junction bases with no gene match: 2. Germline lookup yields CDR1 MDHEN and CDR2 SYDVKM. The CDR3 consists of 15 residues. CDR3 nucleotide sequence: TGTGCCAGCAGTTTTCGGGACAGGGGTGGAAACACCATATATTTT. Protein sequence: CASSFRDRGGNTIYF.

In its sample, this clone was seen once. This rearrangement joins TRBV7-2 to TRBJ2-5; unclear D gene. Germline loops: CDR1 SGHTA, CDR2 FQGNSA. The ends were cut back, 6 bases at V and 5 bases at J, with 10 bases in the middle. The CDR3 contains 12 residues. The CDR3 DNA reads as TGTGCCAGCAGACGGCTGAGGGAGACCCAGTACTTC. This gives the protein CASRRLRETQYF.

V and J are TRBV30 and TRBJ2-1, with D maybe TRBD2 (6 bases). CDR3 size: 13 residues. Trimming shortened V by 3 bases and J by 4 bases, and 10 bases separated the two germline ends. Per the germline V gene, CDR1 is GTSNPN and CDR2 is SVGIG (reference sequence). This CDR3 is CAWRRTIYNEQFF. In DNA, the CDR3 is TGTGCCTGGAGAAGGACTATTTACAATGAGCAGTTCTTC. Together with reference TRBV30 and TRBJ2-1, the CDR3 gives the full variable domain: SQTIHQWPATLVQPVGSPLSLECTVEGTSNPNLYWYRQAAGRGLQLLFYSVGIGQISSEVPQNLSASRPQDRQFILSSKKLLLSDSGFYLCAWRRTIYNEQFFGPGTRLTVL.

This clone has only one observation. The V gene is TRBV5-6, the J gene TRBJ1-3; TRBD1 aligns across 7 bases. The junction had 7 bases not matched to a gene; V was cut back by 5 bases and J by 2 bases. Germline-derived CDR1 and CDR2 are SGHDT and YYEEEE. This CDR3 has 15 amino acids. The CDR3 sequence is CASSPTGMAGNTIYF. The CDR3 nucleotides are TGTGCCAGCAGTCCGACAGGGATGGCTGGAAACACCATATATTTT.

V gene TRBV18 combines with J gene TRBJ2-7, with 7 positions matching TRBD2. The CDR3 runs to 13 residues. The germline V gene has CDR1 KGHSH and CDR2 LQKENI. J lost 3 bases, V lost 4 bases, and 3 bases had no gene match. The CDR3 region is CASSRGGIYEQYF. The CDR3, as DNA: TGTGCCAGCTCACGGGGGGGAATCTACGAGCAGTACTTC.

Note on this clone: Relative to the germline gene, one junction end is altered; a read error may explain this. The chain uses TRBV28 and TRBJ2-7; 7 bases line up with TRBD1. This CDR3 region has 14 residues. Per germline, CDR1 MDHEN and CDR2 SYDVKM. The CDR3 DNA sequence: TGTGCCAGCACCTCTCCGGGACAGAACCTGGGGTTGGACTTC. It specifies CASTSPGQNLGLDF.

The chain carries TRBV3-1 (or the pseudogene TRBV3-2) and TRBJ2-1; 10 bases fit TRBD2. CDR3 size: 14 residues. Germline V gene data show CDR1 as LGHDT and CDR2 as YNNKEL (reference sequence). The V and J ends lost 1 base and 6 bases, in that order; junction bases with no gene match: 0. In nucleotides, the CDR3 is TGTGCCAGCAGCCAAGGACTAGCGGGCAATGAGCAGTTCTTC. It yields the protein CASSQGLAGNEQFF.

The chain joins TRBV7-2 to TRBJ1-2, with 7 bases identical to TRBD1. The length of the CDR3 is 15 residues. V was pared by 6 bases and J by 6 bases, with 13 bases of the junction left unmatched. CDR1 is SGHTA, CDR2 FQGNSA, per germline. CDR3 sequence (DNA): TGTGCCAGCAGGGGAGTAGCAGGGGGGCTAGATGGCTACACCTTC. Protein: CASRGVAGGLDGYTF.

The chain couples TRBV11-2 to TRBJ2-7, with no clear D. Trimming took off 0 bases at V and 4 bases at J, with 10 bases between the two ends. The CDR3 covers 14 residues. Germline V CDR1 and CDR2: SGHAT, FQNNGV. CDR3 nucleotide sequence: TGTGCCAGCAGCTTAGATCGCCTGACTTACGAGCAGTACTTC. Protein sequence: CASSLDRLTYEQYF.

This rearrangement joins TRBV7-2 to TRBJ2-1; TRBD2 agrees at 8 bases. The germline CDR1 and CDR2 sequences are SGHTA and FQGNSA. The CDR3 contains 14 residues. With V trimmed by 3 bases and J by 6 bases, 4 bases remained unmatched. The CDR3 DNA sequence: TGTGCCAGCAGCTTGAAAAGCGGGGGCAATGAGCAGTTCTTC. Translated: CASSLKSGGNEQFF.

The chain carries TRBV7-6 and TRBJ2-5, with TRBD1 matching over 11 bases. V lost 3 bases, J lost 4 bases, and 10 bases stayed unmatched. Per the germline V gene, CDR1 is SGHVS and CDR2 is FNYEAQ. This CDR3 region has 17 residues. Written as DNA, the CDR3 is TGTGCCAGCAGCTTGCCCTCCCGGGACAGGGGGAGAGAGACCCAGTACTTC. It is translated as CASSLPSRDRGRETQYF. Full variable domain (rest looked up from reference TRBV7-6 and TRBJ2-5): GAGVSQSPRYKVTKRGQDVALRCDPISGHVSLYWYRQALGQGPEFLTYFNYEAQQDKSGLPNDRFSAERPEGSISTLTIQRTEQRDSAMYRCASSLPSRDRGRETQYFGPGTRLLVL.

The chain carries TRBV10-2 and TRBJ2-2; tentative D call: TRBD1 (5 bases). V lost 3 bases, J lost 0 bases, and 11 bases lay in between. Germline V CDR1 and CDR2: WSHSY, SAAADI. The length of the CDR3 is 16 residues. The CDR3 coding sequence is TGCGCCAGCAGTGAACTCAGGGTCTCGAACACCGGGGAGCTGTTTTTT. Its translation is CASSELRVSNTGELFF.

This chain links TRBV6-5 with TRBJ2-2, with 7 bases identical to TRBD1. J was trimmed by 1 base and V by 5 bases; bases with no gene match: 4. The CDR3 is made up of 15 amino acids. The germline V gene has CDR1 MNHEY and CDR2 SVGAGI. CDR3 nucleotides: TGTGCCAGCAGTCTCGGGACAGTGAACACCGGGGAGCTGTTTTTT. The encoded protein is CASSLGTVNTGELFF.

The V gene is TRBV28, the J gene TRBJ1-6; D is possibly TRBD1 (6 bases). V lost 6 bases, J lost 7 bases, and 19 bases lay in between. CDR3 length: 16 amino acids. The V gene's germline CDR1 is MDHEN and CDR2 SYDVKM. In DNA, the CDR3 is TGTGCCAGCAGCGCTGCTCAGGGGAGGGGAAATTCACCCCTCCACTTT. It yields the protein CASSAAQGRGNSPLHF. Full variable domain (remainder filled in from reference TRBV28 and TRBJ1-6): DVKVTQSSRYLVKRTGEKVFLECVQDMDHENMFWYRQDPGLGLRLIYFSYDVKMKEKGDIPEGYSVSREKKERFSLILESASTNQTSMYLCASSAAQGRGNSPLHFGNGTRLTVT.

The genes are TRBV5-6 and TRBJ2-7; possibly TRBD1 for D (5 bases). This CDR3 comprises 14 residues. The V end was cut by 1 base, the J end by 1 base, with 9 bases between. Germline-derived CDR1 and CDR2 are SGHDT and YYEEEE. In nucleotides, the CDR3 is TGTGCCAGCAGCTTGTGGCAGGGTTCCTACGAGCAGTACTTC. Translating it yields CASSLWQGSYEQYF.

V is TRBV6-5 and J is TRBJ1-3, with a possible D match to TRBD1 (5 bases). Trimming pared 11 bases from V and 2 bases from J, leaving 16 bases between. The length of the CDR3 is 14 residues. The V gene's germline CDR1 is MNHEY and CDR2 SVGAGI. CDR3 in amino acids: CAGTLVGTGNTIYF. CDR3 nucleotide sequence: TGTGCCGGGACTTTGGTCGGAACTGGAAACACCATATATTTT.

This rearrangement joins TRBV5-1 to TRBJ1-2, with a weak D call TRBD1 (6 bases). V lost 3 bases, J lost 1 base, and 16 bases lay in between. The CDR3 contains 16 residues. Germline V gene sequence: CDR1 SGHRS, CDR2 YFSETQ. In DNA form, the CDR3 reads TGCGCCAGCAGCTGGAACTCAGGGGCTGGTAACTATGGCTACACCTTC. Translated: CASSWNSGAGNYGYTF. The full variable domain, its missing parts supplied by reference TRBV5-1 and TRBJ1-2, is KAGVTQTPRYLIKTRGQQVTLSCSPISGHRSVSWYQQTPGQGLQFLFEYFSETQRNKGNFPGRFSGRQFSNSRSEMNVSTLELGDSALYLCASSWNSGAGNYGYTFGSGTRLTVV.

The table lists this clone with a count of one. The rearrangement links TRBV6-5 to TRBJ1-4; 9 positions agree with TRBD1. The germline gives CDR1 MNHEY, CDR2 SVGAGI. J gave up 3 bases and V 5 bases, and 4 bases lay outside the gene matches. There are 15 residues in the CDR3. CDR3 in amino acids: CASSPTGGANEKLFF. In DNA, the CDR3 is TGTGCCAGCAGTCCGACAGGGGGTGCTAATGAAAAACTGTTTTTT.

This chain links TRBV28 with TRBJ1-5, with TRBD1 matching over 9 bases. The junction had 6 bases not matched to a gene; V was cut back by 6 bases and J by 3 bases. The CDR3 is 15 residues long. Looked up from germline, CDR1 is MDHEN and CDR2 is SYDVKM. The CDR3 DNA is TGTGCCAGCAGAACAGGGGGCCCATCCAATCAGCCCCAGCATTTT. It encodes CASRTGGPSNQPQHF.

The CDR3 loop is CASSMFGTDLTRGYTF. The CDR3 nucleotides are TGTGCCAGTAGTATGTTCGGGACAGACCTAACGAGAGGCTACACCTTC. This chain joins TRBV19 and TRBJ1-2; 7 bases are a match to TRBD1. Unmatched junction bases numbered 15, after V lost 3 bases and J lost 8 bases. CDR1 LNHDA and CDR2 SQIVND come from the germline V gene (reference sequence). The CDR3 spans 16 residues. The full variable domain, its missing parts supplied by reference TRBV19 and TRBJ1-2, is DGGITQSPKYLFRKEGQNVTLSCEQNLNHDAMYWYRQDPGQGLRLIYYSQIVNDFQKGDIAEGYSVSREKKESFPLTVTSAQKNPTAFYLCASSMFGTDLTRGYTFGSGTRLTVV.

The chain is built from TRBV15 and TRBJ2-7, with 8 bases lining up with TRBD1. The V and J ends lost 1 base and 4 bases, in that order; junction bases with no gene match: 6. This CDR3 comprises 15 residues. Germline lookup yields CDR1 LNHNV and CDR2 YYDKDF (reference sequence). In DNA, the CDR3 is TGTGCCACCAGCAGAGTGACAGGGGAAGGTTACGAGCAGTACTTC. It translates to CATSRVTGEGYEQYF.

The V call is TRBV4-1, the J call TRBJ2-3; 11 nucleotides match TRBD1. V was pared by 1 base and J by 5 bases, with 8 bases of the junction left unmatched. Per germline, CDR1 MGHRA and CDR2 YSYEKL. There are 17 residues in the CDR3. The CDR3 DNA follows: TGCGCCAGCAGCCAAGGACTGGACAGGGGGCTCGTAGATACGCAGTATTTT. It translates to CASSQGLDRGLVDTQYF.

The rearrangement joins TRBV18 to TRBJ1-5; 7 nucleotides agree with TRBD1. The CDR3 is 14 amino acids. Germline values: CDR1 KGHSH, CDR2 LQKENI. V lost 5 bases and J lost 4; bases outside the gene matches: 5. This CDR3 is CASSMGQQNQPQHF. Written as DNA, the CDR3 is TGTGCCAGCTCAATGGGACAGCAAAATCAGCCCCAGCATTTT.

This chain links TRBV5-4 with TRBJ1-6; D is unresolved. This CDR3 contains 16 residues. Per germline, CDR1 SGHNT and CDR2 YYREEE (reference sequence). V dropped 0 bases and J dropped 9 bases, with 16 bases sitting between them. DNA of the CDR3: TGTGCCAGCAGCTTGGACCCCCCCGGCGGAAGTTCACCCCTCCACTTT. Residues: CASSLDPPGGSSPLHF. Full variable domain (rest looked up from reference TRBV5-4 and TRBJ1-6): ETGVTQSPTHLIKTRGQQVTLRCSSQSGHNTVSWYQQALGQGPQFIFQYYREEENGRGNFPPRFSGLQFPNYSSELNVNALELDDSALYLCASSLDPPGGSSPLHFGNGTRLTVT.

The gene calls are TRBV5-1 and TRBJ1-1; the match to TRBD1 covers 8 bases. V trimming: 3 bases; J trimming: 5 bases; junction bases outside the gene matches: 9. CDR3 length: 15 residues. Germline-derived CDR1 and CDR2 are SGHRS and YFSETQ. In nucleotides, the CDR3 is TGCGCCAGCAGCTCTACCGGGACAGGAAGGACTGAAGCTTTCTTT. Translated, it gives CASSSTGTGRTEAFF. Supplemented by reference TRBV5-1 and TRBJ1-1, the full variable domain reads KAGVTQTPRYLIKTRGQQVTLSCSPISGHRSVSWYQQTPGQGLQFLFEYFSETQRNKGNFPGRFSGRQFSNSRSEMNVSTLELGDSALYLCASSSTGTGRTEAFFGQGTRLTVV.

This chain links TRBV28 with TRBJ2-7, with 7 bases lining up with TRBD1. Germline-derived CDR1 and CDR2 are MDHEN and SYDVKM. Trimming took 6 bases from V and 3 from J; bases not matched to a gene: 5. The CDR3 runs to 13 residues. CDR3 amino acids: CASRGTARYEQYF. Written as DNA, the CDR3 is TGTGCCAGCAGGGGGACAGCACGCTACGAGCAGTACTTC.

V usage is TRBV5-1 and J usage is TRBJ2-7; TRBD1 aligns across 10 bases. Germline CDR1 reads SGHRS; CDR2 reads YFSETQ. Trimming cost V 4 bases and J 5 bases; bases outside gene matches: 6. CDR3 length: 14 residues. The CDR3 nucleotides are TGCGCCAGCAGCGGGGGACAGGGGAGCCACGAGCAGTACTTC. As protein: CASSGGQGSHEQYF.

The rearrangement joins TRBV7-6 to TRBJ1-1; maybe TRBD1 (6 bases). The CDR3 runs to 18 residues. The V end lost 5 bases, the J end lost 1 base, and 23 bases lay between the germline ends. The germline CDR1 and CDR2 sequences are SGHVS and FNYEAQ. DNA of the CDR3: TGTGCCAGCAGCCCTCGGTCGGGGGGAACAGGGAAGAACACTGAAGCTTTCTTT. Protein product: CASSPRSGGTGKNTEAFF.